This T cell receptor (beta chain) was identified in a study of vaccination effects on CD4 cells after COVID-19. General study results and limits: Late after vaccination, infection- and vaccine-induced clones showed marked clonal contraction.

Comment on this clone: Its matching antigen is unknown.

Germline V gives CDR1 SGDLS, CDR2 YYNGEE. V lost 3 bases to trimming and J lost 7 bases; unmatched junction nucleotides: 12. The CDR3 runs 15 residues. ViraFEST assay sequencing came after antigen-specific CD4+ T cells were expanded with viral peptide pools. CD4+ T cell isolation took place after more than eight days of culture. The participants, recipients of two vaccine doses, got either BNT162b2 or mRNA-1273. The study found no prior SARS-CoV-2 infection in the vaccine recipients, who tested negative for nucleocapsid antibodies. Peptides at about 10 ug/ml and IL-2 at about 10 IU/ml were added to about 2 million PBMC per well. Measured with immunoSEQ multiplex PCR; TCRdb has only the in-frame clones, and not every one. The sample lists tens of thousands of clones, roughly three quarters occurring once.

The chain employs TRBV9 and TRBJ1-1; TRBD1 agrees at 7 bases. This specimen consisted of CD4+ T cells from PBMCs cultured with HCoV-OC43 spike peptides, obtained after COVID-19 vaccination. Described subset: HCoV-OC43 spike overlapping peptide pool stimulation. This sequence was found in a human donor who received a COVID-19 vaccine. CDR3 region: CASSALADRAGEAFF. CDR3 DNA sequence: TGTGCCAGCAGCGCGCTCGCCGACAGGGCTGGTGAAGCTTTCTTT.